This T cell receptor (beta chain) emerged from a study of a mutant IDH1 vaccine in newly diagnosed glioma. Study background: Earlier therapy was either radiotherapy, temozolomide, or both, and most got both. V12 came at week 35, V13 at week 47.

Data came from immunoSEQ multiplex PCR; TCRdb stores just in-frame clones and leaves some out. This sample has about 34,000 clones; roughly 89% occur once, and the top ten carry approximately 12%. As regards this clone: Its antigen is not identified.

The sample's time point: week 47, end of study. Vaccination used 300 ug of mutant IDH1 20-mer peptide per dose, with topical imiquimod. Newly diagnosed WHO grade 3 or 4 IDH1-mutant, ATRX-lost astrocytomas were identified in the donors. This CDR3 region has 14 residues. The V end lost 0 bases, the J end lost 2 bases, and 8 bases lay between the germline ends. Germline V gene data show CDR1 as MNHNS and CDR2 as SASEGT. Material: PBMCs, obtained from a glioma patient whose treatment included an IDH1 peptide vaccine. The rearrangement links TRBV6-1 to TRBJ2-7; a weak D match, TRBD2 (7 bases). The clonotype comes from a woman aged 30 to 39 with glioma. CDR3: CASSEAGGPYEQYF. CDR3 coding DNA: TGTGCCAGCAGTGAAGCGGGGGGGCCCTACGAGCAGTACTTC.